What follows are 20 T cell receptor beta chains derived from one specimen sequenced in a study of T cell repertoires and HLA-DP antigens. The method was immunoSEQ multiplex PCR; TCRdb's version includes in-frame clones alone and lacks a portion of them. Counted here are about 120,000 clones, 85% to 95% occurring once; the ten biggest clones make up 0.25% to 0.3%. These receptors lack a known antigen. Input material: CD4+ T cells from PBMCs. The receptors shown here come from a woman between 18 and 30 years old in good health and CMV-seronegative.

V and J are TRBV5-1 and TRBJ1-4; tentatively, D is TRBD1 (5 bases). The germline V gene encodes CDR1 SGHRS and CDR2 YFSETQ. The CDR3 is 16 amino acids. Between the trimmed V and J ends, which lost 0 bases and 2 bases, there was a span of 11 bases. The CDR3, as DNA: TGCGCCAGCAGCTTGGGGACACCTGGTACTAATGAAAAACTGTTTTTT. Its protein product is CASSLGTPGTNEKLFF.

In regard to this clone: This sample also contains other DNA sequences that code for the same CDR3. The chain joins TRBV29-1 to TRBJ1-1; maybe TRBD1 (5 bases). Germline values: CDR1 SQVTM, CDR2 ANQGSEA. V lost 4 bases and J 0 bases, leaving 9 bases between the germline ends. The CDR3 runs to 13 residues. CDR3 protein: CSVAGRLNTEAFF. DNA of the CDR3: TGCAGCGTTGCGGGACGGCTGAACACTGAAGCTTTCTTT.

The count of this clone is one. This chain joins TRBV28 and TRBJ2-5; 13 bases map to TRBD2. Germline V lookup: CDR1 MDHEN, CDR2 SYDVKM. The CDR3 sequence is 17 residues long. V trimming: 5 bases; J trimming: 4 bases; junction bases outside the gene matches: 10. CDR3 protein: CASSRPTSGRASETQYF. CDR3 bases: TGTGCCAGCAGTAGACCCACTAGCGGGAGGGCTTCAGAGACCCAGTACTTC.

The CDR3 sequence: CASGLGGTGGGYTF. The CDR3 DNA reads as TGTGCTAGTGGTTTGGGCGGGACAGGGGGTGGCTACACCTTC. V and J are TRBV12-5 and TRBJ1-2, with TRBD1 matching 11 bases. J lost 7 bases, V lost 1 base, and 2 bases had no gene match. The CDR3 runs to 14 residues. Per germline, CDR1 LGHNT and CDR2 FRNRAP.

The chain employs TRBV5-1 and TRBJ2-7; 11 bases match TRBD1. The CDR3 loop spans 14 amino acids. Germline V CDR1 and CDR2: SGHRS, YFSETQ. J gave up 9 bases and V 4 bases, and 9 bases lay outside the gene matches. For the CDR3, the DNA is TGCGCCAGCAGCGTGGGACAGGGGGGGGCCCCGCAGTACTTC. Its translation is CASSVGQGGAPQYF.

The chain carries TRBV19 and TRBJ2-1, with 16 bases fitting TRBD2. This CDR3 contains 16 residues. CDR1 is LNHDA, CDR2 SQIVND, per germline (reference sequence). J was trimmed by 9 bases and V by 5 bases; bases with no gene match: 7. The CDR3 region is CASSGGTSGGEVEQFF. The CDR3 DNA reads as TGTGCCAGTAGTGGTGGGACTAGCGGGGGGGAGGTTGAGCAGTTCTTC.

The CDR3: CASSGTDGYTF. For the CDR3, the DNA is TGTGCCAGCTCGGGGACAGATGGCTACACCTTC. The chain couples TRBV28 to TRBJ1-2; TRBD1 aligns across 7 bases. Germline V gives CDR1 MDHEN, CDR2 SYDVKM. V lost 8 bases, J lost 6 bases, and 3 bases stayed unmatched. CDR3 length equals 11 residues.

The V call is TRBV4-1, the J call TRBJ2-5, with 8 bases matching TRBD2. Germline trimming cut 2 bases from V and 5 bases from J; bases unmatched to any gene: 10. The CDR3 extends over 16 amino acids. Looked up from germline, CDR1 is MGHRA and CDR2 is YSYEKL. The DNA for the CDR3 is TGCGCCAGCAGCCAAATCGGGACTAGAGTCGGGGAGACCCAGTACTTC. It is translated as CASSQIGTRVGETQYF.

The CDR3 nucleotides are TGTGCCAGCAGCTTATTCCCGTGGGGACAGGGAGCTAACTATGGCTACACCTTC. This gives the protein CASSLFPWGQGANYGYTF. This rearrangement joins TRBV7-2 to TRBJ1-2; 9 nucleotides line up with TRBD1. After removal of 2 bases from V and 0 bases from J, the junction contained 10 bases not matched to a gene. The CDR3 covers 18 residues. CDR1 and CDR2 from the germline V gene are SGHTA and FQGNSA.

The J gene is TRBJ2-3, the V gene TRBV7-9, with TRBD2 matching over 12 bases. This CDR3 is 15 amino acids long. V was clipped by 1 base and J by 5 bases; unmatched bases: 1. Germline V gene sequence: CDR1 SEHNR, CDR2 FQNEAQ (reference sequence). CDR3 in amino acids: CASSLGLAGEDTQYF. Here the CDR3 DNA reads TGTGCCAGCAGCTTAGGACTAGCGGGAGAAGATACGCAGTATTTT. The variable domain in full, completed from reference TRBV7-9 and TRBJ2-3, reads DTGVSQNPRHKITKRGQNVTFRCDPISEHNRLYWYRQTLGQGPEFLTYFQNEAQLEKSRLLSDRFSAERPKGSFSTLEIQRTEQGDSAMYLCASSLGLAGEDTQYFGPGTRLTVL.

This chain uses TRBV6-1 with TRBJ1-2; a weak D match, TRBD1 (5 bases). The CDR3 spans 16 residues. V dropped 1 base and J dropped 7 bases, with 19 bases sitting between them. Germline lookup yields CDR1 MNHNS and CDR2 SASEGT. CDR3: CASSEVFGLTEAGYTF. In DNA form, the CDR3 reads TGTGCCAGCAGTGAAGTATTCGGATTGACAGAGGCTGGCTACACCTTC.

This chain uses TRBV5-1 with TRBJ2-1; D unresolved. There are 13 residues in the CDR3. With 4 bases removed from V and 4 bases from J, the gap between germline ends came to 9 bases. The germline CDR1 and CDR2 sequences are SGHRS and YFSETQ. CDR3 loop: CASSAMGYNEQFF. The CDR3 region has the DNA TGCGCCAGCAGCGCAATGGGGTACAATGAGCAGTTCTTC.

CDR3 amino acids: CASSFPGARGNYGYTF. The CDR3 region has the DNA TGTGCCAGCAGTTTTCCGGGGGCGCGGGGAAACTATGGCTACACCTTC. V usage is TRBV28 and J usage is TRBJ1-2; D may be TRBD1 (6 bases). Deletions cut 3 bases from V and 2 bases from J, with 16 bases between. The CDR3 has 16 amino acids. Germline V CDR1 and CDR2: MDHEN, SYDVKM.

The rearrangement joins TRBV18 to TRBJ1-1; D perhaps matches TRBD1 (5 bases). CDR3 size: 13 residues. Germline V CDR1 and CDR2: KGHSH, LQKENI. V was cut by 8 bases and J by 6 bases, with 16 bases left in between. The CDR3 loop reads CASEKTEESEAFF. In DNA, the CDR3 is TGTGCCAGCGAGAAGACAGAGGAATCTGAAGCTTTCTTT.

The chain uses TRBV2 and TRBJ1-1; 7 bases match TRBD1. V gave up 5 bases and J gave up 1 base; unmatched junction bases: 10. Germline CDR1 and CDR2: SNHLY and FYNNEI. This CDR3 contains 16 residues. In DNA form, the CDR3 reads TGTGCCAGCAGTAAAGGACAGGTGTGGGGGAACACTGAAGCTTTCTTT. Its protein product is CASSKGQVWGNTEAFF.

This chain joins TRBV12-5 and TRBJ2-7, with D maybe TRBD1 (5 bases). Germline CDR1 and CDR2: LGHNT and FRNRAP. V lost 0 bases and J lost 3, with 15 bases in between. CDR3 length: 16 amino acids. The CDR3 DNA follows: TGTGCTAGTGGTTTGGTATTCGTACAGGTGGTCTACGAGCAGTACTTC. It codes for CASGLVFVQVVYEQYF.

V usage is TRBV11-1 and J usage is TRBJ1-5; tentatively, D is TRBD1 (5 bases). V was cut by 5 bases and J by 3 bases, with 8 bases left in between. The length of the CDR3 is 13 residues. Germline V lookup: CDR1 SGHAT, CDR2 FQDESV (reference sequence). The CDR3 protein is CASSATANQPQHF. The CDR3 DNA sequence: TGTGCCAGCAGCGCGACAGCCAATCAGCCCCAGCATTTT.

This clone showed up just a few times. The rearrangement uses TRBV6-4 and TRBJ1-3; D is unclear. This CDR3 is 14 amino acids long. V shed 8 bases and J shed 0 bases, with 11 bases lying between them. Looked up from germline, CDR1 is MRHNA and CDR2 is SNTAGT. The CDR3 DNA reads TGTGCCAGCGGAAGGGAGAGCTCTGGAAACACCATATATTTT. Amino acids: CASGRESSGNTIYF.

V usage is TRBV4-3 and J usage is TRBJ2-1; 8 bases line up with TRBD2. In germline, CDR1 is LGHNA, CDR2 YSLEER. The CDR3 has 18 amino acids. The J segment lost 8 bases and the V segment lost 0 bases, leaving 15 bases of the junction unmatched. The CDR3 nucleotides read TGCGCCAGCAGCCAAGATGGAATTGGGACTAGGCTTAGGTATGAGCAGTTCTTC. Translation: CASSQDGIGTRLRYEQFF.

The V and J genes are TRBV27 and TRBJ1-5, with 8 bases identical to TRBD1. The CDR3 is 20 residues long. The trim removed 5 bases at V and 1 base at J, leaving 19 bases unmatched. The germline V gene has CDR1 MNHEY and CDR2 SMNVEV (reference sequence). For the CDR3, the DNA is TGTGCCAGCAGTCCTTTTATTCGGTCGGACAGGGTAGGAAGCAATCAGCCCCAGCATTTT. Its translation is CASSPFIRSDRVGSNQPQHF.